This paragraph reports one TCR beta chain. Authors' processing steps: Amplified reference gene primers provided the basis for estimating nucleated cell counts. Using immunoSEQ multiplex PCR, the repertoire was profiled, and TCRdb retains in-frame clones only, with some absent. V, J and clone size derive from that table, while D and trimming were established from the DNA sequence. The sample contains 150,000 to 200,000 clones, around 90% of which appear only once. The data were taken from a study of blood T cell repertoires in COVID-19. Study background: There were acute and convalescent COVID-19 samples, and they came from the United States, Italy and Spain. PBMCs, B-cell-depleted T cells, or T cells were the source of the cDNA or gDNA that made up the material.

Germline loops: CDR1 LNHDA, CDR2 SQIVND (reference sequence). The CDR3 extends over 16 amino acids. Trimming removed 0 bases at V and 6 bases at J, with 14 bases between. Sequenced input: peripheral blood. The receptor's source is a man in his fifties or sixties with acute or convalescent COVID-19. The rearrangement links TRBV19 to TRBJ2-2; D may be TRBD2 (6 bases). Written as DNA, the CDR3 is TGTGCCAGTAGTATAGAGGGTCTAGCGAAGGCCGGGGAGCTGTTTTTT. Protein sequence: CASSIEGLAKAGELFF.